This TCR beta chain stems from a study of cytotoxic CD8 clonotypes in ibrutinib-treated CLL. The CDR3 is made up of 16 amino acids. V was cut by 2 bases and J by 7 bases, with 18 bases left in between. Germline V lookup: CDR1 MDHEN, CDR2 SYDVKM. This clone has just a few counts. This table comes from immunoSEQ multiplex PCR, and its TCRdb copy is limited to in-frame clones, with some not included. The sample holds 65,000 to 85,000 clones, around 78% seen once. Sequenced material: PBMCs, taken after 24 months of ibrutinib treatment. The chain employs TRBV28 and TRBJ1-5, with D unclear. The source of this sequence is a human donor with chronic lymphocytic leukemia. The CDR3 sequence: CASSLGLGGLEQPQHF. CDR3 DNA sequence: TGTGCCAGCAGTTTAGGATTGGGAGGGCTGGAGCAGCCCCAGCATTTT.